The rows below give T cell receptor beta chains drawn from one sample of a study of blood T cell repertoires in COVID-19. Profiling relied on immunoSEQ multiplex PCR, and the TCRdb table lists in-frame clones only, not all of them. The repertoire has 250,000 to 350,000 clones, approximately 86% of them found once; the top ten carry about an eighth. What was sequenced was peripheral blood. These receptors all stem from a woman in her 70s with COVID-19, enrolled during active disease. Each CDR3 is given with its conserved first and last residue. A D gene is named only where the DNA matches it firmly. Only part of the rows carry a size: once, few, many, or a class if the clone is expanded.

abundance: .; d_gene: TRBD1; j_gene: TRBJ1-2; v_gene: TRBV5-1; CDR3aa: CASSLSAAGGRNYGYTF; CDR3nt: TGCGCCAGCAGCTTGAGTGCCGCAGGGGGCCGGAACTATGGCTACACCTTC
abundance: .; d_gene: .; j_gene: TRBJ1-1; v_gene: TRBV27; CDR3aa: CASSFNRVGNTEAFF; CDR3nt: TGTGCCAGCAGTTTTAACAGGGTGGGGAACACTGAAGCTTTCTTT
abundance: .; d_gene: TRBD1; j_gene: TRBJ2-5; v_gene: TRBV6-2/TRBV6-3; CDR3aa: CASSSYGTGLETQYF; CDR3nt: TGTGCCAGCAGTTCCTACGGGACAGGGTTAGAGACCCAGTACTTC
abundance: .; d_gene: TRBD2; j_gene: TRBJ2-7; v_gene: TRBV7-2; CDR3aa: CASSPRLAGGPEQYF; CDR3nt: TGTGCCAGCAGCCCTAGACTAGCGGGGGGCCCCGAGCAGTACTTC
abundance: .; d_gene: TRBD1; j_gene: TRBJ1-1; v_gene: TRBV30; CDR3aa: CAWRQGASEAFF; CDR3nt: TGTGCCTGGAGACAGGGGGCGTCGGAAGCTTTCTTT
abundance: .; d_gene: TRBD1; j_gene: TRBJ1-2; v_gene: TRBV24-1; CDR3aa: CATSGGQAHYGYTF; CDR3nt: TGTGCCACCAGTGGGGGACAGGCCCACTATGGCTACACCTTC
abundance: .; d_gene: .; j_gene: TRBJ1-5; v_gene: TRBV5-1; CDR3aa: CASSYSPLPEQPQHF; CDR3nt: TGCGCCAGCAGCTATAGCCCCTTGCCAGAGCAGCCCCAGCATTTT
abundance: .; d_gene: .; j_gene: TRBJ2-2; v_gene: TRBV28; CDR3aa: CASSLFRGTGELFF; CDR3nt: TGTGCCAGCAGTTTGTTTAGGGGAACCGGGGAGCTGTTTTTT
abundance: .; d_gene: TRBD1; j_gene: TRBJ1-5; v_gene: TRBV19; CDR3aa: CASSPRGTGVQPQHF; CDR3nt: TGTGCCAGTAGTCCCCGTGGGACAGGTGTCCAGCCCCAGCATTTT
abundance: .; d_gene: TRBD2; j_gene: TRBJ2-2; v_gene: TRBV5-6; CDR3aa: CASSPVLAGYTGELFF; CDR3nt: TGTGCCAGCAGCCCCGTACTAGCGGGGTACACCGGGGAGCTGTTTTTT
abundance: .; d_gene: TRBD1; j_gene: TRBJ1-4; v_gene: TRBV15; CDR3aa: CATSSLRGGDRGRVGEKLFF; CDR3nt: TGTGCCACCAGCAGCCTGAGAGGAGGGGACAGGGGGCGAGTTGGGGAAAAACTGTTTTTT
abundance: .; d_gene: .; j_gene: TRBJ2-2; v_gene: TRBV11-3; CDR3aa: CASSLTSANTGELFF; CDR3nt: TGTGCCAGCAGCTTAACTAGTGCGAACACCGGGGAGCTGTTTTTT
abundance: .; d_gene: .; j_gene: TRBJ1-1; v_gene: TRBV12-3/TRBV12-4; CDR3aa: CASSRGGNTEAFF; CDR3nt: TGTGCCAGCAGCCGCGGGGGGAACACTGAAGCTTTCTTT
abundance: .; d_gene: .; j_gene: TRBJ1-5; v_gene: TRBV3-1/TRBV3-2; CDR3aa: CASSQDYMDTRYYSNQPQHF; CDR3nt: TGTGCCAGCAGCCAAGATTATATGGACACCCGCTATTATAGCAATCAGCCCCAGCATTTT
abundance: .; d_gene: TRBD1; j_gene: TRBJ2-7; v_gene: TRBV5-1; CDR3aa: CASSPRHRGTGEQYF; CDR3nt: TGCGCCAGCAGCCCTCGCCACAGGGGGACAGGCGAGCAGTACTTC
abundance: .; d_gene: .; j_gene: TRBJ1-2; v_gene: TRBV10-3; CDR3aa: CAISESNGERYGYTF; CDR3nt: TGTGCCATCAGTGAGTCGAACGGGGAACGTTATGGCTACACCTTC
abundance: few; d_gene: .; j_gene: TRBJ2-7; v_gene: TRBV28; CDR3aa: CASSLAGAGYEQYF; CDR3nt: TGTGCCAGCAGTTTAGCGGGGGCGGGCTACGAGCAGTACTTC
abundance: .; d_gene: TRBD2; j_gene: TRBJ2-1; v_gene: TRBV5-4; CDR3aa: CASSLWGTSGGRNEQFF; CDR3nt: TGTGCCAGCAGCTTGTGGGGCACTAGCGGGGGTAGGAATGAGCAGTTCTTC
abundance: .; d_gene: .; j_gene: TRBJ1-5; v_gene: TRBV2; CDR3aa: CASSEVDVGNQPQHF; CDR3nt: TGTGCCAGCAGTGAAGTAGATGTTGGCAATCAGCCCCAGCATTTT
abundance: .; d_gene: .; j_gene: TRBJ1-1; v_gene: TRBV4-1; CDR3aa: CASSQDLVPTDEAFF; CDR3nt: TGCGCCAGCAGCCAAGATCTCGTCCCCACTGATGAAGCTTTCTTT
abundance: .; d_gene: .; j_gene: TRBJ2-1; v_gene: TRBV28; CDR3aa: CASRTGSGINEQFF; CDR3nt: TGTGCCAGCAGGACAGGTTCTGGGATCAATGAGCAGTTCTTC
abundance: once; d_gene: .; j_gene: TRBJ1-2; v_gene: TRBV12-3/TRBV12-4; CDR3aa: CASSPTENYGYTF; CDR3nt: TGTGCCAGCAGCCCGACAGAGAACTATGGCTACACCTTC
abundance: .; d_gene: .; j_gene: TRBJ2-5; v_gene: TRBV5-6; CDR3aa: CASSFLSETQYF; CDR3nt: TGTGCCAGCAGCTTTCTGTCGGAGACCCAGTACTTC